Presented here are 11 T cell receptor beta chains from one specimen sequenced in a study of CD8+CD57+ T cells in acquired aplastic anemia. Profiling that covered TCR beta VDJ and CDR3 relied on genomic DNA as its template. TCRdb recomputed calls from the reads with MiXCR, one row per CDR3 protein. The table includes about half a million distinct CDR3 sequences, around a third detected once. All patients picked for sequencing had shown, by flow cytometry, an expansion of CD8+CD57+ cells. The sample taken for sequencing was sorted CD4+, CD8+, or CD8+CD57+ T cells (not recorded which) from PBMCs. Receptor source: a human donor with aplastic anemia.

This clonotype was recorded at least ten times. The chain recombines TRBV2 with TRBJ1-6; D not certain. Germline V gene sequence: CDR1 SNHLY, CDR2 FYNNEI. The V end lost 5 bases, the J end lost 3 bases, and 8 bases lay between the germline ends. CDR3 length equals 14 residues. CDR3 nucleotide sequence: TGTGCCAGCAGTACGGCGAACTATAATTCACCCCTCCACTTT. This codes for CASSTANYNSPLHF.

A note on this clonotype: No DNA is shown, since the ends of the CDR3 on it are uncertain; the CDR3 is the one TCRdb lists. V is TRBV11-2 and J is TRBJ1-2; the table's D call, TRBD1, has no DNA check behind it. The CDR3 has 18 amino acids, counting both end residues. Germline values: CDR1 SGHAT, CDR2 FQNNGV. Here the CDR3 reads CASSTGQGTYGYTFGYTF.

This clonotype was counted ten times or more. The chain links TRBV10-3 to TRBJ2-5; TRBD2 matches 8 bases. The CDR3 spans 15 residues. Per the germline V gene, CDR1 is ENHRY and CDR2 is SYGVKD. J gave up 4 bases and V 6 bases, and 10 bases lay outside the gene matches. DNA of the CDR3: TGTGCCATCAGGCCGGGACTAGAGCCCACAGAGACCCAGTACTTC. It encodes CAIRPGLEPTETQYF.

The table lists this clonotype with a few counts. The rearrangement joins TRBV14 to TRBJ1-5; D not certain. The V end was cut by 0 bases, the J end by 0 bases, with 12 bases between. The CDR3 sequence is 17 residues long. Germline assignment: CDR1 SGHDN and CDR2 FVKESK. DNA of the CDR3: TGTGCCAGCAGCCAAGATCGCGGCCTTTATAGCAATCAGCCCCAGCATTTT. It yields the protein CASSQDRGLYSNQPQHF.

The chain joins TRBV19 to TRBJ2-7, with no clear D. The germline CDR1 and CDR2 sequences are LNHDA and SQIVND (reference sequence). This CDR3 contains 16 residues. V lost 3 bases and J 3 bases, leaving 18 bases between the germline ends. The CDR3 region has the DNA TGTGCCAGTAGTATGGGTTCTGGACGGACGAACTACGAGCAGTACTTC. It codes for CASSMGSGRTNYEQYF.

Worth noting for this clonotype: This sequence may be a read error, since a much larger clone differs from it by one base. This rearrangement joins TRBV20-1 to TRBJ2-1; 11 bases agree with TRBD2. Looked up from germline, CDR1 is DFQATT and CDR2 is SNEGSKA (reference sequence). CDR3 length: 17 amino acids. The CDR3 protein is CGATATSGAYQYNEQFF. The CDR3, as DNA: TGCGGTGCAACGGCGACTAGCGGGGCATACCAATACAATGAGCAGTTCTTC.

This clonotype was seen a few times. This sequence joins TRBV30 and TRBJ2-7; D uncertain. This CDR3 spans 11 amino acids. Germline loops: CDR1 GTSNPN, CDR2 SVGIG (reference sequence). V lost 5 bases, J lost 2 bases, and 7 bases lay in between. CDR3 coding DNA: TGTGCCTGGGACCGAACCTACGAGCAGTACTTC. This codes for CAWDRTYEQYF.

The chain links TRBV20-1 to TRBJ2-3; TRBD1 aligns across 9 bases. CDR3 length: 13 residues. The germline CDR1 and CDR2 sequences are DFQATT and SNEGSKA (reference sequence). After removal of 7 bases from V and 4 bases from J, the junction contained 6 bases not matched to a gene. The CDR3 bases are TGCAGTGTCCCGGGACAGGGTGCAGATACGCAGTATTTT. It specifies CSVPGQGADTQYF.

The chain links TRBV18 to TRBJ1-1; unclear D gene. The CDR3 sequence is 15 residues long. Looked up from germline, CDR1 is KGHSH and CDR2 is LQKENI. V lost 5 bases, J lost 1 base, and 14 bases lay in between. The chain's CDR3 is CASSEGQSQNTEAFF. The CDR3 DNA follows: TGTGCCAGCTCAGAGGGCCAGTCTCAGAACACTGAAGCTTTCTTT.

The rearrangement links TRBV7-2 to TRBJ2-7; D call uncertain. The CDR3 is 13 amino acids. In germline, CDR1 is SGHTA, CDR2 FQGNSA. Trimming took 6 bases from V and 3 from J, leaving 12 bases between them. CDR3: CASSSSQVYEQYF. The CDR3 DNA sequence: TGTGCCAGCAGTTCATCTCAGGTCTACGAGCAGTACTTC.

As regards this clonotype: A read error may explain this, as a much larger clone is one base away. The chain joins TRBV7-8 to TRBJ1-1; the D is unclear. From germline, CDR1 is SGHVS and CDR2 FQNEAQ. Trimming left V 3 bases short and J 0 bases short, with 17 bases between. This CDR3 region has 17 residues. In DNA, the CDR3 is TGTGCCAGCAGCTTCGCCCGGATTAGAGTGGTGAACACTGAAGCTTTCTTT. Its protein is CASSFARIRVVNTEAFF.